The 27 T cell receptor beta chains in this list originate from one sample, sequenced in a study of blood T cell repertoires in COVID-19. The data were produced by immunoSEQ multiplex PCR, yet TCRdb's version contains in-frame clones alone and is incomplete. The sample has 400,000 to 450,000 clones, less than 95% seen once; the top ten hold less than 0.75%. Sequenced: PBMCs or T cells enriched from blood (not recorded which). These TCRs come from a man aged 18 to 29 who had recovered from COVID-19.

The V call is TRBV7-2, the J call TRBJ1-6; TRBD1 agrees at 9 bases. Looked up from germline, CDR1 is SGHTA and CDR2 is FQGNSA. The CDR3 covers 15 residues. With 8 bases clipped from V and 7 bases from J, the junction kept 9 bases outside the gene matches. Here the CDR3 reads CASAFVGTGNSPLHF. DNA of the CDR3: TGTGCCAGCGCCTTCGTCGGGACAGGGAATTCACCCCTCCACTTT.

This chain uses TRBV7-7 with TRBJ1-3; a weak D match, TRBD1 (6 bases). The CDR3 length is 15 residues. The V end was cut by 2 bases, the J end by 4 bases, with 12 bases between. CDR1 and CDR2 (germline): SSHAT, FNYEAQ (reference sequence). The chain's CDR3 is CASSLTPGDGNTIYF. DNA for the CDR3: TGTGCCAGCAGCTTAACTCCAGGGGACGGAAACACCATATATTTT.

This chain joins TRBV18 and TRBJ2-1; 10 bases are shared with TRBD1. Per germline, CDR1 KGHSH and CDR2 LQKENI. The CDR3 sequence is 16 residues long. The J segment lost 4 bases and the V segment lost 5 bases, leaving 8 bases of the junction unmatched. The CDR3 DNA sequence: TGTGCCAGCTCAACCCGGGACAGGGGACAATACAATGAGCAGTTCTTC. Residues: CASSTRDRGQYNEQFF.

The chain carries TRBV6-5 and TRBJ2-5; 7 nucleotides match TRBD2. The V segment lost 2 bases and the J segment 4 bases; nucleotides outside the gene matches: 10. The CDR3 has 16 amino acids. Looked up from germline, CDR1 is MNHEY and CDR2 is SVGAGI. The CDR3 reads CASSYLLGGGIETQYF. The CDR3 coding sequence is TGTGCCAGCAGTTACCTTTTGGGCGGGGGAATAGAGACCCAGTACTTC.

This rearrangement joins TRBV19 to TRBJ1-2, with D possibly TRBD1 on 5 matching bases. The CDR3 contains 13 residues. Germline CDR1 reads LNHDA; CDR2 reads SQIVND (reference sequence). The V gene lost 0 bases and the J gene lost 8 bases, with 10 bases spanning the gap. CDR3 loop: CASSIEGVGGYTF. CDR3 DNA: TGTGCCAGTAGTATAGAAGGGGTCGGCGGCTACACCTTC.

A note on this clone: Other DNA sequences in the sample encode the same CDR3. J is TRBJ2-7 and V is TRBV3-1 (or the pseudogene TRBV3-2); D is possibly TRBD1 (5 bases). The CDR3 is 13 residues long. V was pared by 3 bases and J by 5 bases, with 11 bases between. Germline values: CDR1 LGHDT, CDR2 YNNKEL (reference sequence). The CDR3 DNA reads TGTGCCAGCAGCCAGGCCAGGGCACACGAGCAGTACTTC. Translation: CASSQARAHEQYF.

The chain couples TRBV27 to TRBJ1-1, with D possibly matching TRBD1 (5 bases). Germline V gives CDR1 MNHEY, CDR2 SMNVEV (reference sequence). There are 12 residues in the CDR3. V was clipped by 6 bases and J by 5 bases, with 10 bases between them. In DNA form, the CDR3 reads TGTGCCAGCAGGACAGTGGGGACTGAAGCTTTCTTT. As protein: CASRTVGTEAFF.

About this clone itself: The same CDR3 arises from other DNA sequences in this sample as well. The chain joins TRBV7-2 to TRBJ1-4; D ambiguous. Germline CDR1 SGHTA, CDR2 FQGNSA. Deletions cut 5 bases from V and 5 bases from J, with 12 bases between. This CDR3 region has 14 residues. The CDR3 coding sequence is TGTGCCAGCAGCCTAAAGACGGGAAATGAAAAACTGTTTTTT. Amino acid sequence: CASSLKTGNEKLFF.

The chain has TRBV18 and TRBJ1-5; 8 bases fit TRBD1. Germline V CDR1 and CDR2: KGHSH, LQKENI. There are 16 residues in the CDR3. Trimming removed 1 base from V and 6 bases from J; junction bases left unmatched: 8. This chain's CDR3 is CASSPLPRGPGQPQHF. CDR3 bases: TGTGCCAGCTCACCACTCCCCAGGGGGCCCGGTCAGCCCCAGCATTTT.

This CDR3 is CASRAGTVDEKLFF. The DNA for the CDR3 is TGTGCCAGTAGGGCCGGGACAGTCGATGAAAAACTGTTTTTT. V usage is TRBV19 and J usage is TRBJ1-4; 7 positions agree with TRBD1. After removal of 6 bases from V and 6 bases from J, the junction contained 7 bases not matched to a gene. Germline lookup yields CDR1 LNHDA and CDR2 SQIVND (reference sequence). CDR3 size: 14 residues.

The chain recombines TRBV5-1 with TRBJ1-4; perhaps TRBD1 as D (5 bases). V was trimmed by 0 bases and J by 6 bases, leaving 15 bases between them. The CDR3 length is 16 residues. CDR1 is SGHRS, CDR2 YFSETQ, per germline. The chain's CDR3 is CASSLGWSRADEKLFF. The CDR3 DNA is TGCGCCAGCAGCTTGGGTTGGAGCAGGGCCGATGAAAAACTGTTTTTT.

The V and J genes are TRBV30 and TRBJ2-3; 8 bases line up with TRBD2. The ends lost 0 bases at V and 4 bases at J; junction bases unmatched: 12. Germline V CDR1 and CDR2: GTSNPN, SVGIG (reference sequence). There are 17 residues in the CDR3. The CDR3 DNA is TGTGCCTGGAGTGTTGATTCTCGCGGGAGGTTTGCAGATACGCAGTATTTT. Translating gives CAWSVDSRGRFADTQYF. Full variable domain (rest looked up from reference TRBV30 and TRBJ2-3): SQTIHQWPATLVQPVGSPLSLECTVEGTSNPNLYWYRQAAGRGLQLLFYSVGIGQISSEVPQNLSASRPQDRQFILSSKKLLLSDSGFYLCAWSVDSRGRFADTQYFGPGTRLTVL.

This clone was observed once. The V gene is TRBV4-1, the J gene TRBJ1-5, with unresolved D. The V end was cut by 4 bases, the J end by 0 bases, with 19 bases between. The CDR3 spans 18 residues. Germline lookup yields CDR1 MGHRA and CDR2 YSYEKL. This CDR3 reads CASSPRQAGPYSNQPQHF. Here the CDR3 DNA reads TGCGCCAGCAGCCCCCGCCAGGCAGGTCCTTATAGCAATCAGCCCCAGCATTTT.

This clone has just one count. CDR3 in amino acids: CASSIAQTNTGELFF. CDR3 bases: TGTGCCAGTAGTATAGCACAGACGAACACCGGGGAGCTGTTTTTT. The rearrangement links TRBV19 to TRBJ2-2; D is undetermined. V was cut by 1 base and J by 0 bases, with 6 bases left in between. This CDR3 has 15 residues. Germline loops: CDR1 LNHDA, CDR2 SQIVND (reference sequence).

The chain employs TRBV11-3 and TRBJ1-6; D unresolved. The CDR3 is made up of 14 amino acids. V lost 2 bases and J lost 5, with 7 bases in between. Germline lookup yields CDR1 SGHNT and CDR2 YENEEA. The DNA for the CDR3 is TGTGCCAGCAGCTTATCGGGTGATAATTCACCCCTCCACTTT. Translated, it gives CASSLSGDNSPLHF.

Only one count was recorded for this clone. The V call is TRBV7-3, the J call TRBJ2-3, with 7 bases fitting TRBD2. Unmatched junction bases numbered 10, after V lost 1 base and J lost 6 bases. The CDR3 sequence is 16 residues long. CDR1 and CDR2 from the germline V gene are SGHTA and FQGTGA. CDR3 sequence (DNA): TGTGCCAGCAGCTTAATGTCGGGAGGATCCTTTGATACGCAGTATTTT. As protein: CASSLMSGGSFDTQYF.

The chain combines TRBV5-1 with TRBJ2-4, with 7 bases that match TRBD1. Looked up from germline, CDR1 is SGHRS and CDR2 is YFSETQ. This CDR3 has 13 residues. V trimming: 4 bases; J trimming: 5 bases; junction bases outside the gene matches: 3. The DNA for the CDR3 is TGCGCCAGCAGCATGCAGGGGGAAAACATTCAGTACTTC. It codes for CASSMQGENIQYF.

The V and J genes are TRBV7-3 and TRBJ2-3; D uncertain. Trimming pared 7 bases from V and 5 bases from J, leaving 13 bases between. Germline lookup yields CDR1 SGHTA and CDR2 FQGTGA. The CDR3 has 13 amino acids. DNA of the CDR3: TGTGCCAGCACCCTCGAGAGGCAAGATACGCAGTATTTT. Its translation is CASTLERQDTQYF.

V gene TRBV4-1 combines with J gene TRBJ2-2; 9 bases match TRBD2. The germline V gene encodes CDR1 MGHRA and CDR2 YSYEKL. J was trimmed by 7 bases and V by 3 bases; bases with no gene match: 6. This CDR3 is built from 15 residues. CDR3 in amino acids: CASSQNSGSGGELFF. Here the CDR3 DNA reads TGCGCCAGCAGCCAGAATAGCGGGAGCGGCGGGGAGCTGTTTTTT.

The chain recombines TRBV29-1 with TRBJ2-5; possible D gene TRBD2, 6 bases. The CDR3 is made up of 13 amino acids. Deletions cut 8 bases from V and 4 bases from J, with 17 bases between. Germline V gives CDR1 SQVTM, CDR2 ANQGSEA. In nucleotides, the CDR3 is TGCAGCCTCCGGGACTCGAGGGGAGAGACCCAGTACTTC. This sequence encodes CSLRDSRGETQYF.

The chain is built from TRBV27 and TRBJ1-5; D might be TRBD1 (5 bases). Germline V gives CDR1 MNHEY, CDR2 SMNVEV (reference sequence). V was cut by 6 bases and J by 3 bases, with 12 bases left in between. The CDR3 runs to 14 residues. The CDR3 spells CASSPRVYNQPQHF. As DNA, the CDR3 is TGTGCCAGCAGCCCCAGGGTGTACAATCAGCCCCAGCATTTT.

V usage is TRBV28 and J usage is TRBJ2-1; 9 bases map to TRBD1. This CDR3 spans 15 amino acids. Germline V gene lookup returns CDR1 MDHEN and CDR2 SYDVKM. J was trimmed by 3 bases and V by 7 bases; bases with no gene match: 7. The DNA for the CDR3 is TGTGCCAGCACGGTGACAGGGGGAGGCTACAATGAGCAGTTCTTC. Translated, it gives CASTVTGGGYNEQFF.

The gene calls are TRBV6-5 and TRBJ1-2; 9 bases agree with TRBD1. Germline lookup yields CDR1 MNHEY and CDR2 SVGAGI. The CDR3 loop spans 14 amino acids. J gave up 0 bases and V 6 bases, and 2 bases lay outside the gene matches. The chain's CDR3 is CASSRDRANYGYTF. The CDR3 nucleotides read TGTGCCAGCAGCCGGGACAGGGCTAACTATGGCTACACCTTC.

This rearrangement joins TRBV28 to TRBJ1-4; D gene ambiguous. The CDR3 length is 15 residues. V dropped 6 bases and J dropped 2 bases, with 13 bases sitting between them. Germline lookup yields CDR1 MDHEN and CDR2 SYDVKM. This CDR3 reads CASRTPGWTNEKLFF. Here the CDR3 DNA reads TGTGCCAGCAGGACCCCGGGTTGGACTAATGAAAAACTGTTTTTT. Supplemented by reference TRBV28 and TRBJ1-4, the full variable domain reads DVKVTQSSRYLVKRTGEKVFLECVQDMDHENMFWYRQDPGLGLRLIYFSYDVKMKEKGDIPEGYSVSREKKERFSLILESASTNQTSMYLCASRTPGWTNEKLFFGSGTQLSVL.

The chain combines TRBV5-1 with TRBJ1-2, with D unclear. V was shortened by 1 base and J by 4 bases, with 8 bases between the two germline ends. This CDR3 comprises 13 residues. Germline CDR1 SGHRS, CDR2 YFSETQ. CDR3 nucleotides: TGCGCCAGCAGCTTGTACCCAGGCTATGGCTACACCTTC. Protein: CASSLYPGYGYTF.

The rearrangement joins TRBV4-2 to TRBJ2-1; 14 bases are shared with TRBD2. Germline CDR1 and CDR2: LGHNA and YNFKEQ. The CDR3 runs to 14 residues. With V trimmed by 6 bases and J by 8 bases, 3 bases remained unmatched. CDR3 sequence reads: CASSWGLAGDEQFF. For the CDR3, the DNA is TGTGCCAGCAGTTGGGGACTAGCGGGAGATGAGCAGTTCTTC.

V and J are TRBV3-1 (or the pseudogene TRBV3-2) and TRBJ2-1; TRBD2 matches 9 bases. CDR1 and CDR2 (germline): LGHDT, YNNKEL (reference sequence). V lost 4 bases, J lost 10 bases, and 11 bases stayed unmatched. The CDR3 is made up of 15 amino acids. The CDR3 DNA reads as TGTGCCAGCAGCCCCGGGACTAGCCCCGGATTAGAGCAGTTCTTC. Protein sequence: CASSPGTSPGLEQFF.